Here is one TCR beta chain with its context. What it binds is unknown. The protocol was immunoSEQ multiplex PCR, while the TCRdb copy is restricted to in-frame clones and leaves out a portion. The data hold roughly 110,000 clones, with 90% observed a single time. The sample comes from a study of OX40 agonist ivuxolimab in advanced cancers. Background on the study: Earlier treatment with anti-PD-1, anti-PD-L1 or anti-CTLA-4 was permitted, and approximately 38% had received some. Study observations and caveats: Clonal expansion by week 6 occurred in CD4+ and CD8+ blood T cells (at 0.1 to 3.0 mg/kg). There were, on average, more expanded clones in CD8+ T cells than in CD4+.

Looked up from germline, CDR1 is MDHEN and CDR2 is SYDVKM. Trimming stripped 6 bases from V and 2 bases from J, with 10 bases between. CDR3 length: 13 residues. The V call is TRBV28, the J call TRBJ1-2; D is possibly TRBD1 (5 bases). The sequence came from an adult with an advanced solid tumor such as melanoma, head and neck, liver or kidney cancer. The input for sequencing was CD4+ or CD8+ T cells sorted from blood, taken in a trial of the OX40 agonist ivuxolimab. The DNA for the CDR3 is TGTGCCAGCAGATTGGGGGGGAACTATGGCTACACCTTC. It is translated as CASRLGGNYGYTF.